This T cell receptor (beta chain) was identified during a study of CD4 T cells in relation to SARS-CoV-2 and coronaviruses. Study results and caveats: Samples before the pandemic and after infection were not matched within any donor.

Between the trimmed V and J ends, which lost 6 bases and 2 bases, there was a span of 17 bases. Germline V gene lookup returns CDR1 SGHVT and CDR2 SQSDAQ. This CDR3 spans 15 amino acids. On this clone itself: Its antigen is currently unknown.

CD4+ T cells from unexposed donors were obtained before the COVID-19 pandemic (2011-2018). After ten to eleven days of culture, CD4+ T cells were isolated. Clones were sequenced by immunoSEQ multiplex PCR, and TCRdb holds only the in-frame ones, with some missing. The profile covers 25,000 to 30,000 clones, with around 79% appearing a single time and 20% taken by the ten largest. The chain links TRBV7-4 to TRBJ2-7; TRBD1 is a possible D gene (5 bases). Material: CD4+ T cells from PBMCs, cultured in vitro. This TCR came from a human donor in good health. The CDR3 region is CASSSRLLDTYEQYF. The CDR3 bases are TGTGCCAGCAGTTCACGCCTTTTGGACACCTACGAGCAGTACTTC.